The 17 T cell receptor beta chains below come from one sample, sequenced in a study of T cells in Graves' hyperthyroidism and ophthalmopathy. The investigators amplified TCR beta CDR3 regions from RNA transcripts. TCR CDR3 underwent first-round RT-PCR with the HTBI primer set. Via MiXCR, TCRdb re-called the multiplex PCR reads, giving one row per CDR3 protein. The repertoire holds about 510,000 distinct CDR3 sequences, with about 14% as singletons. Material: blood. The receptor source for this set is a woman aged 40 to 50 with Graves' hyperthyroidism.

This clonotype was found once. The V call is TRBV19, the J call TRBJ2-1; D gene uncertain. Trimming stripped 5 bases from V and 0 bases from J, with 8 bases between. Germline CDR1 LNHDA, CDR2 SQIVND (reference sequence). This CDR3 is built from 14 residues. CDR3 sequence reads: CASSPGDSYNEQFF. DNA of the CDR3: TGTGCCAGTAGTCCCGGAGACTCCTACAATGAGCAGTTCTTC.

This chain uses TRBV4-1 with TRBJ2-7; perhaps TRBD1 as D (6 bases). CDR3 size: 17 residues. The V and J ends lost 1 base and 0 bases respectively, with 16 bases between them. Looked up from germline, CDR1 is MGHRA and CDR2 is YSYEKL. CDR3 nucleotides: TGCGCCAGCAGCCAAGGAGGACAGAATCTGAACTCCTACGAGCAGTACTTC. Amino acid sequence: CASSQGGQNLNSYEQYF.

This clonotype showed up just a few times. The rearrangement uses TRBV19 and TRBJ2-6, with 8 positions matching TRBD1. V lost 9 bases, J lost 1 base, and 14 bases stayed unmatched. Germline-derived CDR1 and CDR2 are LNHDA and SQIVND (reference sequence). The CDR3 is made up of 18 amino acids. The chain's CDR3 is CASTGAGGIRSGANVLTF. CDR3 nucleotide sequence: TGTGCCAGCACCGGGGCAGGGGGCATTCGTTCTGGGGCCAACGTCCTGACTTTC.

This clonotype was observed many times. The gene calls are TRBV18 and TRBJ2-1; 9 nucleotides align to TRBD1. Trimming cost V 4 bases and J 8 bases; bases outside gene matches: 9. Germline V CDR1 and CDR2: KGHSH, LQKENI. This CDR3 has 15 amino acids. In nucleotides, the CDR3 is TGTGCCAGCTCACTTCGGCCGGGACAGGGAGATGAGCAGTTCTTC. Translated, it gives CASSLRPGQGDEQFF.

This clonotype was picked up many times. The V call is TRBV27, the J call TRBJ2-2; D is possibly TRBD1 or TRBD2 (5 bases each). The CDR3 length is 15 residues. CDR1 MNHEY and CDR2 SMNVEV come from the germline V gene (reference sequence). V shed 5 bases and J shed 4 bases, with 14 bases lying between them. The CDR3 here is CASSTAARGTGELFF. The CDR3 DNA follows: TGTGCCAGCAGTACCGCGGCGAGGGGCACCGGGGAGCTGTTTTTT.

Points on this clonotype: This clone may be a read error of a much larger clone one base away. V usage is TRBV7-2 and J usage is TRBJ2-1, with 10 positions matching TRBD1. The J call may be mistaken, given a closer DNA end match to TRBJ2-7. The CDR3 loop spans 18 amino acids. Germline V gene lookup returns CDR1 SGHTA and CDR2 FQGNSA. CDR3 in amino acids: CASSLGGQGPRSPNEQYF. CDR3 bases: TGTGCCAGCAGCTTGGGGGGACAGGGGCCGCGCAGTCCCAATGAGCAGTACTTC.

As concerns this clonotype: The CDR3 ends on some other residue instead of the conserved phenylalanine or tryptophan, so this is likely a read error. The rearrangement uses TRBV5-5 and TRBJ1-1; D call uncertain. The CDR3 has 11 residues. Germline CDR1 SGHKS, CDR2 YYEKEE (reference sequence). V lost 3 bases and J 6 bases, leaving 6 bases between the germline ends. CDR3 nucleotide sequence: TGTGCCAGCAGCTCCCCGGCTGAAGCTTTCCTT. It is translated as CASSSPAEAFL.

This clonotype was seen at least ten times. V usage is TRBV28 and J usage is TRBJ2-4, with 7 bases aligning to TRBD1. This CDR3 spans 14 amino acids. CDR1 MDHEN and CDR2 SYDVKM come from the germline V gene. V shed 10 bases and J 0 bases; nucleotides not matched to a gene: 6. For the CDR3, the DNA is TGTGCCACCACGACAGGGTCAGCCAAAAACATTCAGTACTTC. Amino acid sequence: CATTTGSAKNIQYF.

This clonotype was recorded many times. The chain employs TRBV13 and TRBJ2-1; tentative D call: TRBD1 (5 bases). Germline lookup yields CDR1 PRHDT and CDR2 FYEKMQ (reference sequence). V dropped 5 bases and J dropped 10 bases, with 12 bases sitting between them. The CDR3 extends over 12 amino acids. CDR3 bases: TGTGCCAGCAGCCCCAGGACACGGGAGCAGTTCTTC. Translated, it gives CASSPRTREQFF.

The chain combines TRBV28 with TRBJ2-5; 8 nucleotides align to TRBD1. Germline CDR1 is MDHEN and CDR2 is SYDVKM. CDR3 length: 15 residues. V was clipped by 2 bases and J by 1 base; unmatched bases: 3. This CDR3 reads CASSLQGAPQETQYF. CDR3 nucleotide sequence: TGTGCCAGCAGTTTACAGGGGGCTCCCCAAGAGACCCAGTACTTC.

The chain joins TRBV7-8 to TRBJ1-2, with D hard to call. Germline CDR1 reads SGHVS; CDR2 reads FQNEAQ. The V gene lost 2 bases and the J gene lost 8 bases, with 9 bases spanning the gap. The CDR3 is 12 residues long. The chain's CDR3 is CASSLRGKGYTF. Written as DNA, the CDR3 is TGTGCCAGCAGCTTACGTGGGAAAGGCTACACCTTC.

This clonotype has ten or more counts. The chain couples TRBV7-9 to TRBJ2-7; D perhaps matches TRBD1 (6 bases). The V end was cut by 2 bases, the J end by 5 bases, with 13 bases between. This CDR3 has 14 amino acids. CDR1 and CDR2 from the germline V gene are SEHNR and FQNEAQ (reference sequence). CDR3 DNA: TGTGCCAGCAGCTTAATCCTTGACAGGAACGAGCAGTACTTC. This translates into CASSLILDRNEQYF. Looking up the rest from reference TRBV7-9 and TRBJ2-7 gives the full variable domain: DTGVSQNPRHKITKRGQNVTFRCDPISEHNRLYWYRQTLGQGPEFLTYFQNEAQLEKSRLLSDRFSAERPKGSFSTLEIQRTEQGDSAMYLCASSLILDRNEQYFGPGTRLTVT.

This clonotype was picked up many times. This chain connects TRBV11-2 to TRBJ2-5; D gene unclear. The CDR3 totals 14 residues. V shed 5 bases and J shed 5 bases, with 15 bases lying between them. Germline CDR1 reads SGHAT; CDR2 reads FQNNGV. CDR3 nucleotides: TGTGCCAGCAGCCAAGGAACACTTTCGGAGACCCAGTACTTC. Translating gives CASSQGTLSETQYF.

This clonotype has only a few counts. The V and J genes are TRBV18 and TRBJ1-3, with D possibly being TRBD1 (5 bases). The CDR3 totals 15 residues. V lost 4 bases and J 3 bases, leaving 13 bases between the germline ends. Germline lookup yields CDR1 KGHSH and CDR2 LQKENI. The CDR3 region has the DNA TGTGCCAGCTCACGAGACAGAGTTCATGGAAACACCATATATTTT. Residues: CASSRDRVHGNTIYF.

This clonotype was observed a handful of times. V is TRBV19 and J is TRBJ1-6; 8 bases align to TRBD1. V was pared by 4 bases and J by 7 bases, with 3 bases of the junction left unmatched. The germline V gene has CDR1 LNHDA and CDR2 SQIVND (reference sequence). The CDR3 covers 14 residues. The CDR3 DNA follows: TGTGCCAGTAGTACCGACAGGGGAAATTCACCCCTCCACTTT. Translated: CASSTDRGNSPLHF.

This clonotype was observed many times. The chain has TRBV3-1 and TRBJ2-3; 14 bases are a match to TRBD2. Germline-derived CDR1 and CDR2 are LGHDT and YNNKEL (reference sequence). With V trimmed by 4 bases and J by 1 base, 13 bases remained unmatched. The CDR3 extends over 20 amino acids. The DNA for the CDR3 is TGTGCCAGCAGCCTGGGACTAGCGGGAGTTCCAAGGGGACGCACAGATACGCAGTATTTT. As protein: CASSLGLAGVPRGRTDTQYF.

This clonotype was seen repeatedly, ten times or more. The rearrangement links TRBV2 to TRBJ2-3, with D uncertain. The CDR3 runs 14 residues. Trimming took 3 bases from V and 3 from J, leaving 10 bases between them. Germline V gives CDR1 SNHLY, CDR2 FYNNEI. CDR3 sequence: CASSDFLPTDTQYF. In DNA, the CDR3 is TGTGCCAGCAGTGACTTTTTACCTACAGATACGCAGTATTTT.